This T cell receptor (beta chain) was identified during a study of shared clonotypes between healthy human individuals. General study findings and limits: It was observed that 5% to 6% of naive CD4 clonotypes were shared across a few donors. The small donor group covered limited genetic and exposure diversity.

The CDR3 is made up of 14 amino acids. CDR1 MDHEN and CDR2 SYDVKM come from the germline V gene. V gave up 4 bases and J gave up 0 bases, with 9 bases separating them. Donors were healthy HIV-negative adults without recent acute infections or vaccinations. Sequenced by immunoSEQ multiplex PCR; TCRdb stores in-frame clones only, minus some. The profile shows 2 million to 2.5 million clones, approximately 93% of them singletons. As to this clone: The antigen remains unidentified.

This clonotype originated in a man aged 18 to 35 in good health. Some clones in this sample may be carry-over from other donors' samples. The gene calls are TRBV28 and TRBJ1-1, with D perhaps matching TRBD1 (5 bases). Input material: naive CD4+ T cells from PBMCs. The subset was: CD45RA+ positively selected. In DNA form, the CDR3 reads TGTGCCAGCAGTTCGCAGGGCCTGAACACTGAAGCTTTCTTT. Its translation: CASSSQGLNTEAFF.